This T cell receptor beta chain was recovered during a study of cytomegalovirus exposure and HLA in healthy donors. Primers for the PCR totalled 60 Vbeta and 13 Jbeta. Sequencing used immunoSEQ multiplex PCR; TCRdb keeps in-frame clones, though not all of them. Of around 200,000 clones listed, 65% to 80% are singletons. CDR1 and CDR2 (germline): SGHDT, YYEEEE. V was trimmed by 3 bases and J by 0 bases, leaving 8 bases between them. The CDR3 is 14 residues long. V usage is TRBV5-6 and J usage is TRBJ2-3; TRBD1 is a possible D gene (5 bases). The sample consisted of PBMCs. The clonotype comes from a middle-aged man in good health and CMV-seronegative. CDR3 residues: CASSSPGSTDTQYF. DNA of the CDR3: TGTGCCAGCAGCTCCCCAGGGAGCACAGATACGCAGTATTTT. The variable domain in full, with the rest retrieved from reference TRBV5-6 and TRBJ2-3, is DAGVTQSPTHLIKTRGQQVTLRCSPKSGHDTVSWYQQALGQGPQFIFQYYEEEERQRGNFPDRFSGHQFPNYSSELNVNALLLGDSALYLCASSSPGSTDTQYFGPGTRLTVL.